A single sample gave rise to the 21 T cell receptor beta chains below, sequenced in a study of blood T cells in healthy people across ages. The second PCR ran about 6 to 11 cycles with a sample-barcoded 5' primer and J-beta primers. TCRdb re-called the 5' RACE reads with MiXCR, one entry per CDR3 protein. This sample yields fewer than 650,000 distinct CDR3 sequences, of which approximately 26% are seen a single time; 3% to 4% belongs to the top ten. This sample also belongs to another study, concerning T cells of mothers and their children.

The sample comprised blood. The receptors here all came from a boy aged 2 to 9 in good health.

This clonotype has only a few counts. The chain carries TRBV7-9 and TRBJ2-5, with D unclear. The CDR3 extends over 14 amino acids. V lost 1 base to trimming and J lost 4 bases, with 10 bases between them. Germline-derived CDR1 and CDR2 are SEHNR and FQNEAQ (reference sequence). The CDR3 sequence: CASSLDVDRETQYF. The DNA for the CDR3 is TGTGCCAGCAGCTTAGACGTAGATAGAGAGACCCAGTACTTC.

The chain has TRBV28 and TRBJ2-1; 9 nucleotides match TRBD2. The CDR3 extends over 14 amino acids. Trimming cost V 5 bases and J 8 bases; bases outside gene matches: 7. CDR1 MDHEN and CDR2 SYDVKM come from the germline V gene. For the CDR3, the DNA is TGTGCCAGCAGTCACATAGCGGGAGCTTATGAGCAGTTCTTC. The encoded protein is CASSHIAGAYEQFF.

The chain combines TRBV20-1 with TRBJ2-5; maybe TRBD2 (5 bases). The CDR3 consists of 11 residues. In germline, CDR1 is DFQATT, CDR2 SNEGSKA (reference sequence). V lost 5 bases, J lost 4 bases, and 8 bases lay in between. The CDR3 nucleotides are TGCAGTGCTGTGCGGGCAGAGACCCAGTACTTC. This translates into CSAVRAETQYF.

This clonotype has more than one count but fewer than ten. The chain uses TRBV6-2 or TRBV6-3 and TRBJ2-5, with 12 bases fitting TRBD2. Per the germline V gene, CDR1 is MNHEY and CDR2 is SVGEGT. After removal of 7 bases from V and 2 bases from J, the junction contained 11 bases not matched to a gene. The CDR3 length is 17 residues. Here the CDR3 reads CASTLAGGRMSQETQYF. Written as DNA, the CDR3 is TGTGCCAGCACGCTAGCGGGAGGGAGGATGTCTCAAGAGACCCAGTACTTC.

This chain connects TRBV6-6 to TRBJ2-5, with D tentatively TRBD1 or TRBD2 (5 bases each). V was clipped by 6 bases and J by 5 bases, with 13 bases between them. Germline lookup yields CDR1 MNHNY and CDR2 SVGAGI (reference sequence). This CDR3 region has 13 residues. The CDR3 sequence: CASSVREGETQYF. CDR3 bases: TGTGCCAGCAGCGTTCGAGAGGGGGAGACCCAGTACTTC.

This clonotype occurred many times. The junction departs from germline at one end; a sequencing error may be responsible. The J gene is TRBJ2-7, the V gene TRBV5-1, with a tentative D call TRBD2 (5 bases). The CDR3 loop spans 13 amino acids. Per the germline V gene, CDR1 is SGHRS and CDR2 is YFSETQ. The CDR3 nucleotides are TGTGCCAGCAGCTTAGGGAGCTCCTACGAGCAGTACTTC. As protein: CASSLGSSYEQYF.

About this clonotype itself: One junction end does not reproduce the germline sequence, and a read error may be involved. The rearrangement joins TRBV7-2 to TRBJ2-1; 12 bases agree with TRBD2. Germline CDR1 and CDR2: SGHTA and FQGNSA. The CDR3 loop spans 15 amino acids. CDR3 protein: CASSPLAGGREAQCF. In nucleotides, the CDR3 is TGTGCCAGCAGCCCTCTAGCGGGGGGGCGGGAGGCCCAGTGCTTC.

This clonotype was counted a few times. This chain joins TRBV7-9 and TRBJ2-7, with TRBD1 as a possible D gene (7 bases). With 2 bases removed from V and 5 bases from J, the gap between germline ends came to 16 bases. The germline CDR1 and CDR2 sequences are SEHNR and FQNEAQ (reference sequence). The CDR3 runs 15 residues. CDR3 DNA: TGTGCCAGCAGCTTACTTGGTGCAGGGGGGCACGAGCAGTACTTC. It translates to CASSLLGAGGHEQYF.

This clonotype was counted once. This rearrangement joins TRBV27 to TRBJ2-2, with TRBD2 identical over 11 bases. V shed 2 bases and J 0 bases; nucleotides not matched to a gene: 2. There are 17 residues in the CDR3. From germline, CDR1 is MNHEY and CDR2 SMNVEV (reference sequence). In nucleotides, the CDR3 is TGTGCCAGCAGTTTAATGGGACTAGCGGCGAACACCGGGGAGCTGTTTTTT. Translated: CASSLMGLAANTGELFF.

V and J are TRBV19 and TRBJ2-5, with 7 nucleotides matching TRBD1. After removal of 9 bases from V and 6 bases from J, the junction contained 19 bases not matched to a gene. In germline, CDR1 is LNHDA, CDR2 SQIVND (reference sequence). There are 16 residues in the CDR3. CDR3 sequence reads: CASPFIGTEIRKTQYF. CDR3 DNA sequence: TGTGCCAGCCCATTTATAGGGACAGAGATTCGTAAGACCCAGTACTTC.

V and J are TRBV28 and TRBJ2-1; D is possibly TRBD2 (6 bases). The J call is in doubt because the DNA end fits TRBJ2-5 better. The CDR3 contains 11 residues. CDR1 MDHEN and CDR2 SYDVKM come from the germline V gene. The CDR3 DNA sequence: TGTGCCAGCAGTTTCTCTAGCGACCAGTACTTC. Translated, it gives CASSFSSDQYF.

There are a few counts of this clonotype. The CDR3 DNA is TGTGCCAGCAGTTTAGAGGGCAGGGAGTACGAGCAGTACTTC. Translating gives CASSLEGREYEQYF. The V gene is TRBV27, the J gene TRBJ2-7, with D perhaps being TRBD1 or TRBD2 (5 bases each). The CDR3 runs 14 residues. Trimming took 2 bases from V and 4 from J, leaving 12 bases between them. The germline V gene has CDR1 MNHEY and CDR2 SMNVEV (reference sequence).

This chain connects TRBV6-6 to TRBJ1-2; D is perhaps TRBD1 (5 bases). V was pared by 9 bases and J by 4 bases, with 12 bases between. The CDR3 is 12 amino acids. Germline assignment: CDR1 MNHNY and CDR2 SVGAGI (reference sequence). In DNA form, the CDR3 reads TGTGCCAGTTTTGCCAGGGTCTATGGCTACACCTTC. Amino acid sequence: CASFARVYGYTF.

V gene TRBV3-1 combines with J gene TRBJ2-7, with D tentatively TRBD1 (7 bases). This CDR3 has 13 amino acids. V dropped 2 bases and J dropped 11 bases, with 16 bases sitting between them. The germline V gene encodes CDR1 LGHDT and CDR2 YNNKEL (reference sequence). CDR3 amino acids: CASSQPDREVKYF. CDR3 coding DNA: TGTGCCAGCAGCCAACCCGACAGGGAGGTTAAGTACTTC.

This clonotype has only a few counts. The rearrangement links TRBV20-1 to TRBJ2-7; 14 nucleotides align to TRBD2. The germline V gene has CDR1 DFQATT and CDR2 SNEGSKA (reference sequence). V dropped 7 bases and J dropped 8; count of bases not matched to a gene: 13. The CDR3 runs 15 residues. The CDR3 region is CSGIGTSGRATKQYF. The CDR3 nucleotides are TGCAGTGGGATAGGGACTAGCGGGAGAGCTACGAAGCAGTACTTC.

This clonotype has a handful of counts. The V gene is TRBV20-1, the J gene TRBJ2-5; 10 positions agree with TRBD2. J lost 5 bases, V lost 3 bases, and 6 bases had no gene match. Germline assignment: CDR1 DFQATT and CDR2 SNEGSKA (reference sequence). The CDR3 spans 14 residues. DNA of the CDR3: TGCAGTGCTAGGGGTTCGGGACTAGCGGAGACCCAGTACTTC. Translation gives CSARGSGLAETQYF.

The J gene is TRBJ1-1, the V gene TRBV7-2; D unclear. There are 9 residues in the CDR3. From germline, CDR1 is SGHTA and CDR2 FQGNSA. V gave up 1 base and J gave up 9 bases, with 0 bases separating them. CDR3 coding DNA: TGTGCCAGCAGCTTAGAAGCTTTCTTT. It codes for CASSLEAFF.

This clonotype was seen just once. The gene calls are TRBV7-3 and TRBJ2-3; 11 nucleotides agree with TRBD2. The trim removed 4 bases at V and 4 bases at J, leaving 7 bases unmatched. The CDR3 length is 16 residues. Germline V CDR1 and CDR2: SGHTA, FQGTGA. For the CDR3, the DNA is TGTGCCAGCAGCTCCCTAGGTAGCGGGGGGGCAGATACGCAGTATTTT. Protein: CASSSLGSGGADTQYF.

The V call is TRBV11-2, the J call TRBJ2-7; TRBD1 agrees at 7 bases. Germline trimming cut 5 bases from V and 5 bases from J; bases unmatched to any gene: 12. The germline CDR1 and CDR2 sequences are SGHAT and FQNNGV. This CDR3 is built from 15 residues. Here the CDR3 reads CASSPAPTGYHEQYF. The CDR3 nucleotides read TGTGCCAGCAGCCCCGCCCCGACAGGGTACCACGAGCAGTACTTC.

The chain couples TRBV25-1 to TRBJ2-2; the D is unclear. Trimming left V 5 bases short and J 2 bases short, with 12 bases between. Germline V gene lookup returns CDR1 MGHDK and CDR2 SYGVNS. The CDR3 extends over 15 amino acids. CDR3 in DNA: TGTGCCAGCAGTTCCGTTTCGGGCAACACCGGGGAGCTGTTTTTT. Its translation is CASSSVSGNTGELFF.

This clonotype was seen a few times. J is TRBJ2-1 and V is TRBV24-1, with D perhaps assigned TRBD1 or TRBD2 (5 bases each). V shed 1 base and J shed 9 bases, with 12 bases lying between them. This CDR3 comprises 14 residues. CDR1 KGHDR and CDR2 SFDVKD come from the germline V gene. The CDR3 DNA sequence: TGTGCCACCAGTGATTTCTGGGGGTCGGGTGAGCAGTTCTTC. Its translation: CATSDFWGSGEQFF.